The entry below describes one TCR beta chain. The antigen is undetermined. Distinct nucleotide sequences in the sample also encode this CDR3. The V and J ends lost 1 base and 3 bases respectively, with 4 bases between them. CDR3 size: 13 residues. CDR1 is SGHTA and CDR2 is FQGNSA in the germline V gene. The deep-level immunoSEQ assay was used. The method was immunoSEQ multiplex PCR; TCRdb's version includes in-frame clones alone and lacks a portion of them. This table has 1,400,000 or so clones, 97% to 99% appearing once. This specimen belongs to a study of shared clonotypes between healthy human individuals. Study-wide points: Memory subsets generally showed smaller estimated richness than naive subsets did. The small donor group covered limited genetic and exposure diversity.

The origin of this receptor is a man aged 25-40 years in good health. The chain employs TRBV7-2 and TRBJ1-5; the D is unclear. The sequenced sample was naive CD4+ T cells sorted from blood. Noted subset: CD45RA+ positively selected. The CDR3 spells CASSLGLNQPQHF. CDR3 in DNA: TGTGCCAGCAGCTTAGGGCTCAATCAGCCCCAGCATTTT.